Listed here are 23 T cell receptor beta chains from one sample, sequenced in a study of T cell changes during pregnancy in multiple sclerosis. Clones were sequenced by immunoSEQ multiplex PCR, and TCRdb holds only the in-frame ones, with some missing. The sample includes 46,000 or so clones, roughly 95% of them seen just once. The sample here was CD8+ T cells from peripheral blood mononuclear cells, taken after pregnancy. These receptors came from a female donor with multiple sclerosis, enrolled in a pregnancy study.

The chain is built from TRBV27 and TRBJ2-1; TRBD2 might be the D (6 bases). V lost 5 bases and J 8 bases, leaving 19 bases between the germline ends. This CDR3 has 15 amino acids. Germline values: CDR1 MNHEY, CDR2 SMNVEV (reference sequence). CDR3 DNA: TGTGCCAGCAGTCCCGGACTACCCTCTGTGCATGAGCAGTTCTTC. It specifies CASSPGLPSVHEQFF.

CDR3 nucleotide sequence: TGTGCCAGCAACCCATCCAGCGGGGGGAATGAGCAGTTCTTC. Amino acids: CASNPSSGGNEQFF. This chain uses TRBV5-5 with TRBJ2-1, with TRBD2 matching over 9 bases. This CDR3 is built from 14 residues. CDR1 and CDR2 from the germline V gene are SGHKS and YYEKEE (reference sequence). The trim removed 6 bases at V and 7 bases at J, leaving 8 bases unmatched.

The CDR3 DNA sequence: TGTGCCAGCAGCTTAGTAGTGTTTTCCTACAATGAGCAGTTCTTC. This sequence encodes CASSLVVFSYNEQFF. The rearrangement links TRBV11-2 to TRBJ2-1; D is unclear. The CDR3 totals 15 residues. In germline, CDR1 is SGHAT, CDR2 FQNNGV. Trimming removed 1 base from V and 1 base from J, with 8 bases in between.

The chain joins TRBV9 to TRBJ2-3, with D tentatively TRBD1 (6 bases). CDR3 length: 14 residues. Germline loops: CDR1 SGDLS, CDR2 YYNGEE. Deletions cut 0 bases from V and 3 bases from J, with 8 bases between. The CDR3 bases are TGTGCCAGCAGCGTAGGTGGGACAACAGATACGCAGTATTTT. This codes for CASSVGGTTDTQYF.

The table lists this clone with a count of one. The V gene is TRBV7-6, the J gene TRBJ1-1, with D hard to call. Germline assignment: CDR1 SGHVS and CDR2 FNYEAQ. Trimming left V 1 base short and J 3 bases short, with 9 bases between. The CDR3 spans 14 residues. The CDR3 DNA reads TGTGCCAGCAGCTTAGGCGGGCTTGACACTGAAGCTTTCTTT. Amino acids: CASSLGGLDTEAFF. Full variable domain (rest looked up from reference TRBV7-6 and TRBJ1-1): GAGVSQSPRYKVTKRGQDVALRCDPISGHVSLYWYRQALGQGPEFLTYFNYEAQQDKSGLPNDRFSAERPEGSISTLTIQRTEQRDSAMYRCASSLGGLDTEAFFGQGTRLTVV.

This chain uses TRBV27 with TRBJ2-5; D is unclear. CDR1 and CDR2 from the germline V gene are MNHEY and SMNVEV (reference sequence). CDR3 size: 10 residues. V shed 8 bases and J shed 5 bases, with 6 bases lying between them. CDR3 in DNA: TGTGCCAGCCGTGAGGAGACCCAGTACTTC. Residues: CASREETQYF.

The chain has TRBV28 and TRBJ2-1; the D gene is possibly TRBD1 (6 bases). This CDR3 contains 15 residues. Germline V gives CDR1 MDHEN, CDR2 SYDVKM. Between the trimmed V and J ends, which lost 5 bases and 3 bases, there was a span of 14 bases. The CDR3 region is CASSQLRGFYNEQFF. CDR3 bases: TGTGCCAGCAGTCAACTCAGGGGATTCTACAATGAGCAGTTCTTC. Full variable domain (missing parts from reference TRBV28 and TRBJ2-1): DVKVTQSSRYLVKRTGEKVFLECVQDMDHENMFWYRQDPGLGLRLIYFSYDVKMKEKGDIPEGYSVSREKKERFSLILESASTNQTSMYLCASSQLRGFYNEQFFGPGTRLTVL.

This clone showed up just a few times. The rearrangement links TRBV4-1 to TRBJ1-1; TRBD1 is a possible D gene (5 bases). Deletions cut 5 bases from V and 5 bases from J, with 12 bases between. The CDR3 is made up of 13 amino acids. Germline V CDR1 and CDR2: MGHRA, YSYEKL. CDR3 sequence (DNA): TGCGCCAGCAGCTACGGGGGTATTACTGAAGCTTTCTTT. Its protein product is CASSYGGITEAFF.

CDR3 loop: CATRGDRTYNEQFF. CDR3 nucleotides: TGTGCCACCAGGGGAGACCGTACCTACAATGAGCAGTTCTTC. The chain employs TRBV15 and TRBJ2-1; D might be TRBD2 (5 bases). V lost 6 bases to trimming and J lost 2 bases, with 11 bases between them. There are 14 residues in the CDR3. Germline loops: CDR1 LNHNV, CDR2 YYDKDF (reference sequence).

The chain carries TRBV2 and TRBJ2-2, with D perhaps matching TRBD2 (6 bases). Germline CDR1 SNHLY, CDR2 FYNNEI. This CDR3 has 16 amino acids. Trimming left V 1 base short and J 2 bases short, with 11 bases between. The CDR3 loop is CASSEVNGGNTGELFF. The CDR3 DNA sequence: TGTGCCAGCAGTGAAGTTAACGGGGGAAACACCGGGGAGCTGTTTTTT. The entire variable domain, with the rest obtained from reference TRBV2 and TRBJ2-2, is as follows: EPEVTQTPSHQVTQMGQEVILRCVPISNHLYFYWYRQILGQKVEFLVSFYNNEISEKSEIFDDQFSVERPDGSNFTLKIRSTKLEDSAMYFCASSEVNGGNTGELFFGEGSRLTVL.

V and J are TRBV6-5 and TRBJ1-1, with D possibly matching TRBD1 (5 bases). V lost 7 bases and J lost 1, with 13 bases in between. This CDR3 comprises 14 residues. Germline CDR1 is MNHEY and CDR2 is SVGAGI. In DNA form, the CDR3 reads TGTGCCAGCATGGGGCAGGAGCAGAACACTGAAGCTTTCTTT. Translated, it gives CASMGQEQNTEAFF.

V gene TRBV27 combines with J gene TRBJ1-4; D is perhaps TRBD1 (5 bases). The CDR3 has 16 amino acids. Trimming stripped 4 bases from V and 2 bases from J, with 14 bases between. Germline V gives CDR1 MNHEY, CDR2 SMNVEV (reference sequence). The CDR3 DNA follows: TGTGCCAGCAGTTCCTCTTGGGGGGGGACTAATGAAAAACTGTTTTTT. This encodes CASSSSWGGTNEKLFF.

The chain uses TRBV27 and TRBJ2-1; tentatively, D is TRBD2 (5 bases). V lost 5 bases, J lost 0 bases, and 14 bases lay in between. Germline lookup yields CDR1 MNHEY and CDR2 SMNVEV (reference sequence). The CDR3 has 16 residues. Here the CDR3 DNA reads TGTGCCAGCAGTCCATTCCCTGAGGGCTCCTACAATGAGCAGTTCTTC. It codes for CASSPFPEGSYNEQFF.

This clone was picked up a small number of times. The rearrangement joins TRBV9 to TRBJ1-1; tentative D call: TRBD1 (5 bases). The germline V gene has CDR1 SGDLS and CDR2 YYNGEE. V shed 0 bases and J shed 4 bases, with 13 bases lying between them. There are 15 residues in the CDR3. CDR3 bases: TGTGCCAGCAGCGTAGAGGCAGGGTTGATCACTGAAGCTTTCTTT. This codes for CASSVEAGLITEAFF.

J is TRBJ2-1 and V is TRBV9; tentatively, D is TRBD2 (6 bases). Trimming left V 0 bases short and J 0 bases short, with 13 bases between. The length of the CDR3 is 17 residues. From germline, CDR1 is SGDLS and CDR2 YYNGEE. The CDR3 DNA reads as TGTGCCAGCAGCGTAGACTCGCGGGGCCACTCCTACAATGAGCAGTTCTTC. Translation: CASSVDSRGHSYNEQFF. The full variable domain, rest sourced from reference TRBV9 and TRBJ2-1, is DSGVTQTPKHLITATGQRVTLRCSPRSGDLSVYWYQQSLDQGLQFLIQYYNGEERAKGNILERFSAQQFPDLHSELNLSSLELGDSALYFCASSVDSRGHSYNEQFFGPGTRLTVL.

This chain uses TRBV4-1 with TRBJ2-2; perhaps TRBD2 as D (7 bases). Germline assignment: CDR1 MGHRA and CDR2 YSYEKL. The CDR3 covers 14 residues. Trimming pared 3 bases from V and 6 bases from J, leaving 11 bases between. The CDR3 DNA sequence: TGCGCCAGCAGCCATCGAGGGGGGGCCGGGGAGCTGTTTTTT. Residues: CASSHRGGAGELFF.

V usage is TRBV13 and J usage is TRBJ2-1, with 7 positions matching TRBD2. This CDR3 region has 16 residues. V was pared by 0 bases and J by 2 bases, with 4 bases of the junction left unmatched. Looked up from germline, CDR1 is PRHDT and CDR2 is FYEKMQ (reference sequence). The CDR3 reads CASSLGAGAAYNEQFF. CDR3 coding DNA: TGTGCCAGCAGCTTAGGTGCGGGAGCCGCCTACAATGAGCAGTTCTTC.

The chain is built from TRBV5-6 and TRBJ2-7, with TRBD2 matching 8 bases. J gave up 2 bases and V 4 bases, and 11 bases lay outside the gene matches. Germline lookup yields CDR1 SGHDT and CDR2 YYEEEE. The CDR3 loop spans 16 amino acids. CDR3 sequence (DNA): TGTGCCAGCAGCCCTGGGCCAGCGGGAGTTACCTACGAGCAGTACTTC. This codes for CASSPGPAGVTYEQYF.

This chain uses TRBV5-5 with TRBJ2-3; D perhaps matches TRBD1 (5 bases). Per germline, CDR1 SGHKS and CDR2 YYEKEE (reference sequence). Trimming took 5 bases from V and 0 from J, leaving 25 bases between them. This CDR3 comprises 19 residues. This CDR3 is CASRGHRQVKWKSTDTQYF. The CDR3 DNA sequence: TGTGCCAGCAGAGGACACAGGCAGGTAAAGTGGAAGAGCACAGATACGCAGTATTTT.

The chain carries TRBV4-1 and TRBJ2-7; 8 nucleotides line up with TRBD2. The germline V gene encodes CDR1 MGHRA and CDR2 YSYEKL. The trim removed 0 bases at V and 2 bases at J, leaving 15 bases unmatched. There are 19 residues in the CDR3. The CDR3 loop reads CASSQDWILAGPVPYEQYF. CDR3 in DNA: TGCGCCAGCAGCCAAGATTGGATTCTAGCGGGCCCCGTCCCCTACGAGCAGTACTTC.

The chain links TRBV7-8 to TRBJ1-4; 7 bases agree with TRBD1. The CDR3 sequence is 15 residues long. Germline assignment: CDR1 SGHVS and CDR2 FQNEAQ. With 5 bases clipped from V and 5 bases from J, the junction kept 8 bases outside the gene matches. Here the CDR3 reads CASSPKGTENEKLFF. CDR3 in DNA: TGTGCCAGCAGCCCTAAGGGGACAGAGAATGAAAAACTGTTTTTT. Full variable domain (remainder filled in from reference TRBV7-8 and TRBJ1-4): GAGVSQSPRYKVAKRGQDVALRCDPISGHVSLFWYQQALGQGPEFLTYFQNEAQLDKSGLPSDRFFAERPEGSVSTLKIQRTQQEDSAVYLCASSPKGTENEKLFFGSGTQLSVL.

The chain links TRBV5-5 to TRBJ2-3, with a weak D call TRBD2 (6 bases). Per germline, CDR1 SGHKS and CDR2 YYEKEE (reference sequence). This CDR3 comprises 16 residues. V gave up 0 bases and J gave up 6 bases, with 17 bases separating them. The CDR3 DNA is TGTGCCAGCAGCTTGGAGGAGGGGTTAGGACCGGATACGCAGTATTTT. Translating it yields CASSLEEGLGPDTQYF.

V is TRBV30 and J is TRBJ1-1; no clear D. Germline assignment: CDR1 GTSNPN and CDR2 SVGIG (reference sequence). V was pared by 5 bases and J by 2 bases, with 12 bases between. The CDR3 covers 13 residues. The CDR3 region has the DNA TGTGCCTGGGGCCCCCGGAGAAACACTGAAGCTTTCTTT. This sequence encodes CAWGPRRNTEAFF.